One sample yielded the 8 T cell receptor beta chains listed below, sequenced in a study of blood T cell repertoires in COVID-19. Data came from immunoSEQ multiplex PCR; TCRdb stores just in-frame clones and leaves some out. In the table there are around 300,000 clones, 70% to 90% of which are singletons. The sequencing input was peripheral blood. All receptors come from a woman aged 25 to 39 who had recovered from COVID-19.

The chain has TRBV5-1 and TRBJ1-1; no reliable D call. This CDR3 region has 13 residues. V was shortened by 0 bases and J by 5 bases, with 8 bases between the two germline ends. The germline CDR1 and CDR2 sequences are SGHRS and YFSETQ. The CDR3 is CASSLVRGTEAFF. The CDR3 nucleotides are TGCGCCAGCAGCTTGGTTCGGGGTACTGAAGCTTTCTTT.

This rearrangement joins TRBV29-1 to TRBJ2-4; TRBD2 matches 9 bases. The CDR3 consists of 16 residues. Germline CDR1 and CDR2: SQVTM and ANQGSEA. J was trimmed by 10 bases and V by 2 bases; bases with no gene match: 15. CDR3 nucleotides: TGCAGCGTTGAAATAGCGGGGGTTACGCTCAACCCAATTCAGTACTTC. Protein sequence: CSVEIAGVTLNPIQYF.

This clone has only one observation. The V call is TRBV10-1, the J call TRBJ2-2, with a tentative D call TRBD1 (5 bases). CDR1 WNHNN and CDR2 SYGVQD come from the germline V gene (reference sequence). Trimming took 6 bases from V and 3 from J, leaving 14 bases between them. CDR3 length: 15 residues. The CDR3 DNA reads TGCGCCAGCAGCCCTGGGCAGGGTGACACCGGGGAGCTGTTTTTT. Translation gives CASSPGQGDTGELFF.

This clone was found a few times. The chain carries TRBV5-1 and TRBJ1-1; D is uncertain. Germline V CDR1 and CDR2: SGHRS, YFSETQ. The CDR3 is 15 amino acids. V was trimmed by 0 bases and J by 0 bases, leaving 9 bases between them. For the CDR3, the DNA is TGCGCCAGCAGCTTGGCTGCAGGAATGAACACTGAAGCTTTCTTT. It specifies CASSLAAGMNTEAFF. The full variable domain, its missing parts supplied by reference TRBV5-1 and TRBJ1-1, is KAGVTQTPRYLIKTRGQQVTLSCSPISGHRSVSWYQQTPGQGLQFLFEYFSETQRNKGNFPGRFSGRQFSNSRSEMNVSTLELGDSALYLCASSLAAGMNTEAFFGQGTRLTVV.

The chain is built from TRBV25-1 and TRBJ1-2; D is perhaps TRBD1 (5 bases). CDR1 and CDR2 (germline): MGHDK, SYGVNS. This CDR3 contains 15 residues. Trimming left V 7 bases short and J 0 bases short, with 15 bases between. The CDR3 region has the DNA TGTGCCAGCATGGGCCCGGGGGGAGCTAACTATGGCTACACCTTC. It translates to CASMGPGGANYGYTF.

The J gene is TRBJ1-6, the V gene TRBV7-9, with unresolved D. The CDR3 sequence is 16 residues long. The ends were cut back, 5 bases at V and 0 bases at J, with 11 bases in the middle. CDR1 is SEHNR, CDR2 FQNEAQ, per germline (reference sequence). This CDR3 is CASSPTPLSYNSPLHF. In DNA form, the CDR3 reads TGTGCCAGCAGCCCCACACCCCTCTCCTATAATTCACCCCTCCACTTT.

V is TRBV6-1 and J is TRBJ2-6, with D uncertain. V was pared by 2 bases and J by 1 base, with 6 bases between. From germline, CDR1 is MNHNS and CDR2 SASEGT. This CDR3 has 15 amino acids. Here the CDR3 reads CASSEILSGANVLTF. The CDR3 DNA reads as TGTGCCAGCAGTGAAATCCTGTCTGGGGCCAACGTCCTGACTTTC.

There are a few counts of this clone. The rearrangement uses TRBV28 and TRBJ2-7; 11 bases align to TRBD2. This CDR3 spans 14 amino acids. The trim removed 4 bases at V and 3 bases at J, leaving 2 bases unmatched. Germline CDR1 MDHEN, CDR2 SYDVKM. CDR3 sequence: CASSSGLAVYEQYF. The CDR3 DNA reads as TGTGCCAGCAGTTCGGGACTAGCGGTCTACGAGCAGTACTTC. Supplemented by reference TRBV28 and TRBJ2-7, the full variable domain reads DVKVTQSSRYLVKRTGEKVFLECVQDMDHENMFWYRQDPGLGLRLIYFSYDVKMKEKGDIPEGYSVSREKKERFSLILESASTNQTSMYLCASSSGLAVYEQYFGPGTRLTVT.